This TCR beta chain was recovered during a study of shared clonotypes between healthy human individuals. Terminally differentiated effector memory CD45RA+ cells were excluded from the naive CD8 cells, which were CD45RO-negative and positively selected for CCR7. Every contributor of samples was a Caucasian grown-up residing in Nashville, Tennessee. Some clones are missing from TCRdb's copy, which holds only in-frame ones; the method was immunoSEQ multiplex PCR. The sample lists about 820,000 clones; around 93% were seen once. After removal of 3 bases from V and 3 bases from J, the junction contained 11 bases not matched to a gene. The germline V gene encodes CDR1 LGHNA and CDR2 YSLEER. The CDR3 covers 17 residues.

Sequenced: naive CD8+ T cells sorted from blood. The source is a young man in good health. V gene TRBV4-3 combines with J gene TRBJ2-1; 7 nucleotides agree with TRBD1. CDR3 in amino acids: CASSHPPTDRVYNEQFF. CDR3 sequence (DNA): TGCGCCAGCAGCCACCCCCCTACCGACAGGGTCTACAATGAGCAGTTCTTC.